Included here is one TCR beta chain sequence, with context. Its antigen is still unknown. Quantitative 5'-RACE with molecular barcodes was used to make the TCR beta libraries. One entry per CDR3 protein results from TCRdb running MiXCR on the 5' RACE reads. The profile shows roughly 120,000 distinct CDR3 sequences, approximately 13% of them singletons. This specimen belongs to a study of CD8 T cells in ankylosing spondylitis. Findings and limits, study-wide: Some motif variants had been reported before (in reactive arthritis synovial fluid and blood). Blood of patients with ankylosing spondylitis appeared to be characterized by a TCR beta motif of fewer than 10 highly homologous variants. Disease-associated clones were CD8+ and fairly uncommon in peripheral blood.

This CDR3 has 14 amino acids. V was cut by 10 bases and J by 5 bases, with 20 bases left in between. CDR1 and CDR2 (germline): SGHRS, YFSETQ. The receptor's source is a female donor with ankylosing spondylitis or in good health (not recorded which). This chain links TRBV5-1 with TRBJ2-3, with D perhaps TRBD2 (6 bases). The sample consisted of blood, either unsorted or a sorted T cell fraction (not recorded which). The CDR3 region has the DNA TGCGCCGGATCGAGGAGGGGATGGGGAGATACGCAGTATTTT. This encodes CAGSRRGWGDTQYF. Full variable domain (remainder filled in from reference TRBV5-1 and TRBJ2-3): KAGVTQTPRYLIKTRGQQVTLSCSPISGHRSVSWYQQTPGQGLQFLFEYFSETQRNKGNFPGRFSGRQFSNSRSEMNVSTLELGDSALYLCAGSRRGWGDTQYFGPGTRLTVL.